One and the same sample provided the 10 T cell receptor beta chains below, sequenced in a study of blood T cell repertoires in COVID-19. The table came from immunoSEQ multiplex PCR; TCRdb's copy has only in-frame clones and leaves some out. This table holds approximately 52,000 clones, over 75% found once. The specimen sequenced was peripheral blood. These receptors originate from a man between 65 and 80 years old with acute or convalescent COVID-19.

The chain joins TRBV5-1 to TRBJ1-4; D gene uncertain. Trimming took 6 bases from V and 0 from J, leaving 9 bases between them. Germline assignment: CDR1 SGHRS and CDR2 YFSETQ. CDR3 length equals 14 residues. CDR3 sequence reads: CASTREPTNEKLFF. The CDR3 DNA reads as TGCGCCAGCACCCGGGAGCCAACTAATGAAAAACTGTTTTTT.

The genes are TRBV27 and TRBJ1-5; tentatively, D is TRBD1 (6 bases). Between the trimmed V and J ends, which lost 6 bases and 6 bases, there was a span of 21 bases. The CDR3 is made up of 16 amino acids. Germline-derived CDR1 and CDR2 are MNHEY and SMNVEV (reference sequence). The CDR3 region has the DNA TGTGCCAGCAGCTACCTTTGGCAGGGGACGGTTCAGCCCCAGCATTTT. Protein product: CASSYLWQGTVQPQHF.

The rearrangement links TRBV5-1 to TRBJ1-1, with D perhaps TRBD1 (5 bases). V gave up 3 bases and J gave up 4 bases, with 16 bases separating them. CDR1 SGHRS and CDR2 YFSETQ come from the germline V gene. CDR3 length: 15 residues. The CDR3, as DNA: TGCGCCAGCAGCTCCCTGAATCATGGGGCCACTGAAGCTTTCTTT. As protein: CASSSLNHGATEAFF.

The rearrangement links TRBV21-1 to TRBJ2-1; the table assigns TRBD1, which was not confirmed against the DNA. TRBV21-1 is described as a pseudogene. CDR3 length equals 15 residues. The DNA of the CDR3 is TGTGCCAGCAGTTCTCCGGGACAGGGAGTCACTGAGCAGTTCTTC. This sequence encodes CASSSPGQGVTEQFF.

Here the CDR3 DNA reads TGTGCCAGCAGTTTAGCCCGCGAAGGAACAGATACGCAGTATTTT. Its protein product is CASSLAREGTDTQYF. The chain joins TRBV5-4 to TRBJ2-3; D is unclear. Germline V gene sequence: CDR1 SGHNT, CDR2 YYREEE (reference sequence). V lost 5 bases and J 3 bases, leaving 16 bases between the germline ends. The CDR3 contains 15 residues. Full variable domain (remainder filled in from reference TRBV5-4 and TRBJ2-3): ETGVTQSPTHLIKTRGQQVTLRCSSQSGHNTVSWYQQALGQGPQFIFQYYREEENGRGNFPPRFSGLQFPNYSSELNVNALELDDSALYLCASSLAREGTDTQYFGPGTRLTVL.

The J gene is TRBJ1-3, the V gene TRBV4-1, with D hard to call. V dropped 4 bases and J dropped 0 bases, with 13 bases sitting between them. The CDR3 is made up of 16 amino acids. Germline CDR1 is MGHRA and CDR2 is YSYEKL. CDR3 coding DNA: TGCGCCAGCAGCCGAGCTAAGGCGGACTCTGGAAACACCATATATTTT. It translates to CASSRAKADSGNTIYF.

The chain joins TRBV11-2 to TRBJ2-1, with TRBD2 matching over 12 bases. This CDR3 contains 15 residues. Germline V gene sequence: CDR1 SGHAT, CDR2 FQNNGV. The V gene end was trimmed by 6 bases and the J gene end by 8 bases; junction bases not matched to a gene: 8. The CDR3: CASSWTSGATYEQFF. As DNA, the CDR3 is TGTGCCAGCAGTTGGACTAGCGGGGCCACGTATGAGCAGTTCTTC. The full variable domain, in which reference TRBV11-2 and TRBJ2-1 provide the parts outside the CDR3, is EAGVAQSPRYKIIEKRQSVAFWCNPISGHATLYWYQQILGQGPKLLIQFQNNGVVDDSQLPKDRFSAERLKGVDSTLKIQPAKLEDSAVYLCASSWTSGATYEQFFGPGTRLTVL.

DNA for the CDR3: TGTGCCAGCAGCCGTAGGCCTCCCGAGGCGTTCTACAATGAGCAGTTCTTC. Protein sequence: CASSRRPPEAFYNEQFF. The genes are TRBV7-2 and TRBJ2-1; D is unresolved. Germline V CDR1 and CDR2: SGHTA, FQGNSA. Trimming shortened V by 5 bases and J by 3 bases, and 20 bases separated the two germline ends. CDR3 length equals 17 residues.

The chain employs TRBV5-1 and TRBJ2-6; D remains unclear. Germline values: CDR1 SGHRS, CDR2 YFSETQ. The CDR3 is 17 residues long. The V and J ends lost 3 bases and 2 bases respectively, with 15 bases between them. CDR3 DNA: TGCGCCAGCAGCTCGATTACAAGTTTGGCTGGGGCCAACGTCCTGACTTTC. Translated: CASSSITSLAGANVLTF.

The J gene is TRBJ1-1, the V gene TRBV18, with D uncertain. There are 13 residues in the CDR3. The V end was cut by 2 bases, the J end by 7 bases, with 11 bases between. CDR1 and CDR2 (germline): KGHSH, LQKENI. CDR3 bases: TGTGCCAGCTCACCAAACGGTCTATTTGAAGCTTTCTTT. Its translation is CASSPNGLFEAFF.